A single sample is the source of the 6 T cell receptor beta chains below, sequenced in a study of T cells in narcolepsy. Using immunoSEQ multiplex PCR, the repertoire was profiled, and TCRdb retains in-frame clones only, with some absent. The sample lists approximately 25,000 clones; almost 85% were seen once. The source material was CD45RA- memory CD4+ T cells from PBMCs. These receptors were taken from a human donor with narcolepsy.

As to this clone: The same CDR3 is also encoded by other DNA sequences in this sample. J is TRBJ2-7 and V is TRBV6-1, with TRBD1 identical over 8 bases. Looked up from germline, CDR1 is MNHNS and CDR2 is SASEGT. After removal of 4 bases from V and 1 base from J, the junction contained 9 bases not matched to a gene. The CDR3 runs 16 residues. The CDR3 DNA follows: TGTGCCAGCAGTGGTAGACGACAGGGGCGATCCTACGAGCAGTACTTC. Protein: CASSGRRQGRSYEQYF.

For the CDR3, the DNA is TGTGCCAGCAGCGTAGGGGATAGCAGGCTAGCCAAAAACATTCAGTACTTC. The encoded protein is CASSVGDSRLAKNIQYF. The chain links TRBV9 to TRBJ2-4; D gene uncertain. Germline CDR1 SGDLS, CDR2 YYNGEE. Deletions cut 0 bases from V and 0 bases from J, with 13 bases between. This CDR3 has 17 residues.

The rearrangement links TRBV19 to TRBJ1-1; no clear D. Germline CDR1 reads LNHDA; CDR2 reads SQIVND (reference sequence). With 2 bases removed from V and 1 base from J, the gap between germline ends came to 8 bases. The CDR3 is 14 residues long. The CDR3 DNA sequence: TGTGCCAGTAGTATAAATGGCGCGAACACTGAAGCTTTCTTT. This sequence encodes CASSINGANTEAFF. The entire variable domain, with the rest obtained from reference TRBV19 and TRBJ1-1, is as follows: DGGITQSPKYLFRKEGQNVTLSCEQNLNHDAMYWYRQDPGQGLRLIYYSQIVNDFQKGDIAEGYSVSREKKESFPLTVTSAQKNPTAFYLCASSINGANTEAFFGQGTRLTVV.

The gene calls are TRBV7-2 and TRBJ2-1; D is unresolved. Germline CDR1 is SGHTA and CDR2 is FQGNSA. Trimming removed 4 bases from V and 3 bases from J, with 10 bases in between. The CDR3 loop spans 14 amino acids. The CDR3 protein is CASSSVGSYNEQFF. In nucleotides, the CDR3 is TGTGCCAGCAGCTCTGTAGGAAGCTACAATGAGCAGTTCTTC. The entire variable domain, with the rest obtained from reference TRBV7-2 and TRBJ2-1, is as follows: GAGVSQSPSNKVTEKGKDVELRCDPISGHTALYWYRQSLGQGLEFLIYFQGNSAPDKSGLPSDRFSAERTGGSVSTLTIQRTQQEDSAVYLCASSSVGSYNEQFFGPGTRLTVL.

The rearrangement links TRBV19 to TRBJ2-3, with TRBD1 identical over 7 bases. Germline CDR1 LNHDA, CDR2 SQIVND (reference sequence). This CDR3 spans 18 amino acids. With V trimmed by 7 bases and J by 1 base, 17 bases remained unmatched. CDR3: CASISNSGSGTGTDTQYF. The CDR3 region has the DNA TGTGCCAGTATCTCCAACTCGGGGTCCGGGACAGGCACAGATACGCAGTATTTT.

The CDR3 nucleotides read TGCGCCAGCAGCCAAGATGCCGCTAGTCGTTGGGCAGATACGCAGTATTTT. As protein: CASSQDAASRWADTQYF. This chain joins TRBV4-3 and TRBJ2-3; D is ambiguous. CDR3 size: 17 residues. Trimming left V 0 bases short and J 4 bases short, with 17 bases between. In germline, CDR1 is LGHNA, CDR2 YSLEER.